This T cell receptor (beta chain) was retrieved from a study of T cell clones after liver transplantation. TCRbeta sequences of proliferating CFSE-low MLR cells were labeled alloreactive. Trimming took 0 bases from V and 0 from J, leaving 19 bases between them. CDR1 is SGHAT and CDR2 is FQNNGV in the germline V gene. The CDR3 runs to 19 residues. A remark on this clone: Its target is unknown.

Profiled with immunoSEQ multiplex PCR; TCRdb holds only in-frame clones, not every one. Here the sample spans over a thousand clones, 25% to 35% being singletons. The receptor was derived from a human patient who received a liver transplant. The T cells may partly be graft donor cells. This chain uses TRBV11-2 with TRBJ2-3, with D possibly being TRBD1 (5 bases). The source material was CD8+ T cells from PBMCs cultured with third-party cells. CDR3 sequence: CASSLDREIRYPSTDTQYF. In nucleotides, the CDR3 is TGTGCCAGCAGCTTAGACAGGGAAATTCGGTACCCTAGCACAGATACGCAGTATTTT. Combining the CDR3 with reference TRBV11-2 and TRBJ2-3 gives the whole variable domain EAGVAQSPRYKIIEKRQSVAFWCNPISGHATLYWYQQILGQGPKLLIQFQNNGVVDDSQLPKDRFSAERLKGVDSTLKIQPAKLEDSAVYLCASSLDREIRYPSTDTQYFGPGTRLTVL.